This TCR beta chain was recovered during a study of regulatory T cells in long-lasting Graves disease. Specified time point: persistent/refractory GD, antithyroid drugs over 5 years with positive TRAb. The TCR library used RNA extracted from PBMCs. Combining iRepertoire HTBI primers with Arm-PCR of CDR3 regions, the authors built TCR beta libraries. MiXCR, applied by TCRdb to the multiplex PCR reads, yields one record per CDR3 protein. The data show more than 650,000 distinct CDR3 sequences, 25% to 35% seen once. There are 14 residues in the CDR3. Germline assignment: CDR1 LNHDA and CDR2 SQIVND (reference sequence). A remark on this clonotype: An end of the junction differs from the germline gene, which may be a read error.

V usage is TRBV19 and J usage is TRBJ2-4, with D tentatively TRBD1 or TRBD2 (6 bases each). Sequences were derived from peripheral blood mononuclear cells (PBMCs), sampled when the disease was refractory, from a patient treated with antithyroid drugs. The TCR comes from a female donor with Graves disease. The CDR3 nucleotides read TGTGCCAGTAGTATTCCGGGGGCCAGAAACATTCAGTACTTC. As protein: CASSIPGARNIQYF. The whole variable domain, filled in from reference TRBV19 and TRBJ2-4, reads DGGITQSPKYLFRKEGQNVTLSCEQNLNHDAMYWYRQDPGQGLRLIYYSQIVNDFQKGDIAEGYSVSREKKESFPLTVTSAQKNPTAFYLCASSIPGARNIQYFGAGTRLSVL.